This TCR beta chain was retrieved from a study of blood T cell repertoires in COVID-19. About the study: PBMCs, B-cell-depleted T cells, or T cells provided the cDNA or gDNA that made up the material.

Here immunoSEQ multiplex PCR was the method, and the copy in TCRdb shows in-frame clones only, minus some. The sample carries 300,000 to 450,000 clones, approximately 87% recorded once. The receptor comes from a woman aged 25 to 39 with COVID-19, enrolled during active disease. Sequencing was carried out using peripheral blood.

CDR3 sequence reads: CATRANGGNYGYTF. DNA for the CDR3: TGTGCCACCAGGGCGAACGGCGGGAACTATGGCTACACCTTC. This sequence joins TRBV24-1 and TRBJ1-2; D not resolved. Germline V gives CDR1 KGHDR, CDR2 SFDVKD. V dropped 7 bases and J dropped 2 bases, with 13 bases sitting between them. There are 14 residues in the CDR3.